This T cell receptor (beta chain) was profiled in a study of identical twins (dated by TCRdb to about 2016). About the full investigation: TCR alpha and beta repertoires from monozygotic twins, unrelated adults of various ages and cord blood were deep-sequenced to test whether fetal clonotypes persist. Replicate twin experiments were performed at different times using different library preparation protocols to rule out contamination.

Of note for this clonotype: Its antigen target is currently unknown. Base-call qualities are not available, and no considerably larger clone is one nucleotide away.

Unmatched junction bases come to 5, with V trimmed by 4 bases and J by 11 bases. The CDR3 spans 12 residues, from the cysteine through the phenylalanine. This entry keeps only the CDR3 DNA: 36 bases, framed from base 1. The germline V gene specifies KGHSH as CDR1 and LQKENI as CDR2. Every donor was a healthy Caucasian. Three pairs of female monozygotic twins, all aged roughly 18 to 29 years, made up the twin cohort. Positive isolation kits from Invitrogen were used to isolate CD4+ and CD8+ T cell populations. The method was 5' RACE. Sequencing took place on an Illumina HiSeq 2000. A universal primer binding site was added through template switching, and the final cDNA carried a unique molecular identifier so that TCR cDNA molecules could be counted accurately. Specific primers in the conserved constant-segment region were used to synthesize first-strand cDNA for the TCR alpha and beta chains. Each cDNA library was double barcoded, with a SMART-Mk sample barcode plus Illumina barcodes, to control for contamination. Two successive PCR steps introduced TruSeq adapter sequences along with Illumina sample barcodes. The TCR alpha and beta cDNA libraries were sequenced on the Illumina HiSeq platform using custom primers. The source study handled its data this way. MiGEC processed the raw reads to extract unique molecular identifiers, while MiXCR was used to determine the CDR3 positions. Recombination models were inferred per individual with the repgenHMM and IGoR tools using an EM algorithm. The analysis of shared clonotypes was done with the tcR package in R, with sharing normalized by the product of cloneset sizes. Out-of-frame nonproductive sequences were analyzed to study raw recombination free of thymic and clonal selection effects. The public reads were reprocessed in TCRdb via fastp at Q25 and MiXCR, keeping in-frame beta chains. Each CDR3 protein appears once, grouped with its most common genes and DNA. For this entry, the V and J calls and clone size follow TCRdb and not the study's own pipeline. This sample comprises 450,000 to 500,000 distinct CDR3 sequences, 13% to 15% of them detected only once. The top ten clones comprise about 0.97% of the sample.

The paper as a whole reports these results and caveats: Because the same donors could not be followed over many years, the conclusions relied on cross-sectional statistical analysis. Zero-insertion analyses could be partly confounded by invariant T cells such as MAIT and iNKT, though diverse VJ usage argued against such confounding for most clonotypes. Compared with coincidental sharing between unrelated individuals, out-of-frame TCR alpha sequences shared between twins showed an excess of sequences with low generation probability. In beta out-of-frame sequences, excess twin sharing was weaker, because having fewer shared sequences lowered the signal-to-noise ratio. Abundant cord blood beta clonotypes had fewer insertions, young adult naive repertoires showed a similar but weaker trend, and memory repertoires showed no such trend. Recombination models systematically underestimated out-of-frame TCR alpha sharing in monozygotic twins but agreed with sharing between unrelated individuals.

These data were also reused for a study on yellow fever vaccine responses in identical twins. The second publication reports: According to the authors, in identical twins the way T cells responded to vaccination appeared partly convergent and partly personalized. In identical twins, the study followed T cell clones that responded to the vaccine with precision.

Material: CD4+ T cells sorted from blood. The receptor was derived from a woman aged 18-29 years in good health. The chain uses TRBV18 and TRBJ1-1; TRBD1 fits 9 bases in the junction. Read as DNA, the sequence is TGTGCCAGCTCACTGGACAGGGGAGAGGCTTTCTTT. Its amino acids are CASSLDRGEAFF. Joined to the reference TRBV18 and TRBJ1-1 proteins, this CDR3 gives the full variable domain: NAGVMQNPRHLVRRRGQEARLRCSPMKGHSHVYWYRQLPEEGLKFMVYLQKENIIDESGMPKERFSAEFPKEGPSILRIQQVVRGDSAAYFCASSLDRGEAFFGQGTRLTVV.